The clone carrying this TCR beta chain has at least ten counts. Antigen specificity is unknown. The record originates from a study of identical twins. TCRdb re-called the 5' RACE reads with MiXCR, one entry per CDR3 protein. The table includes some 630,000 distinct CDR3 sequences, just over 7% detected once. Study-level results: Partial confounding of zero-insertion analyses by invariant MAIT and iNKT cells was possible. Where beta out-of-frame sequences were concerned, excess twin sharing was weaker. Cross-sectional statistical analysis, not tracking of the same donors, underpinned the conclusions.

The sample was also linked to a second study, of yellow fever vaccine responses in identical twins.

The specimen was PBMCs. This clonotype was obtained from a young woman in good health.

The CDR3 region has the DNA TGCAGTGCGTACATTACAGGGGGCACAGATACGCAGTATTTT. This gives the protein CSAYITGGTDTQYF. V usage is TRBV20-1 and J usage is TRBJ2-3; 7 positions agree with TRBD1. The ends lost 6 bases at V and 1 base at J; junction bases unmatched: 7. The CDR3 consists of 14 residues. Looked up from germline, CDR1 is DFQATT and CDR2 is SNEGSKA (reference sequence).